The entry that follows covers one T cell receptor beta chain sequence. What it binds is unknown. The germline and genes are mouse ones. The CDR3 extends 4 residues past the end of the read, so its final part is completed from the germline J gene. V was pared by 3 bases and J by 0 bases, with 2 bases of the junction left unmatched. Germline V lookup: CDR1 SGHDT, CDR2 FRDEAV. This CDR3 is 14 amino acids long. Reverse transcription of extracted RNA yielded cDNA, which provided the sequencing template. The repertoire was sequenced with immunoSEQ multiplex PCR; TCRdb's copy has only in-frame clones and lacks some. Observed in the sample are around 110,000 clones, none of them singletons. The sample originates from a study of CD8+ T cells in alopecia areata. Study-wide results and limits: Patients shared TCRs less clearly than mice did, possibly for HLA-related reasons. Alopecia totalis/universalis scalp especially showed more expanded CD8+ clones than normal scalp.

The chain combines TRBV14 with TRBJ1-2, with 7 bases that match TRBD1. Sequences were obtained from lesional skin. The receptor comes from a C3H/HeJ mouse with alopecia areata. MHC haplotype: H2-k. The CDR3 bases that were read are TGTGCCAGCAGTTCCGACAGGGCAAACTCC. Protein product: CASSSDRANS. The complete CDR3 protein is CASSSDRANSDYTF.